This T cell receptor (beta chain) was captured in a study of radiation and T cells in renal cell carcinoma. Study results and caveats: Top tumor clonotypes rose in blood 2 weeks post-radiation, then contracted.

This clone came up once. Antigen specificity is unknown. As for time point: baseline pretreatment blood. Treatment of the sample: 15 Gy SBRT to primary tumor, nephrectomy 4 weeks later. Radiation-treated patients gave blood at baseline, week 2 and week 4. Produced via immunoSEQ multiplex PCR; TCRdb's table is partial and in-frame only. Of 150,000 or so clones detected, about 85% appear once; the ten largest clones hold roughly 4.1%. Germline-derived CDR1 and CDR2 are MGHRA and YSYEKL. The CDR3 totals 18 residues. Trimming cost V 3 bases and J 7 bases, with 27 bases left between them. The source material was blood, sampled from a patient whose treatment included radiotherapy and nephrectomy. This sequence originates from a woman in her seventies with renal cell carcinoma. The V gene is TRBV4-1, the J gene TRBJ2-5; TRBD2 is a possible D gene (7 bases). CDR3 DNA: TGCGCCAGCAGCCACGCTCAAAGGGGGGGCAGGAGGGAAGGGACCCAGTACTTC. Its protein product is CASSHAQRGGRREGTQYF.